Listed below are T cell receptor beta chains from one sample, sequenced in a study of blood T cell dynamics during melanoma immunotherapy. Sequenced by immunoSEQ multiplex PCR; TCRdb stores in-frame clones only, minus some. The sample gives roughly 25,000 clones, roughly nine tenths of which show up once; roughly 4.8% is in the top ten. The source was blood, collected from a patient treated with checkpoint blockade. The receptors originated from a human donor with melanoma. The CDR3 runs from the conserved cysteine through the conserved F or W. The order of the fields is clone size, D gene, J gene, V gene, CDR3 protein, CDR3 DNA. The D gene is left open where the match is weak. Not all rows give a size; the values are once, few, many and, for expanded clones, a class.

clone size: -
D gene: -
J gene: TRBJ1-1
V gene: TRBV6-1
CDR3 protein: CASSDRRQNTEAFF
CDR3 DNA: TGTGCCAGCAGTGACCGACGACAGAACACTGAAGCTTTCTTT

clone size: once
D gene: TRBD2
J gene: TRBJ2-1
V gene: TRBV27
CDR3 protein: CASRLAGNYNEQFF
CDR3 DNA: TGTGCCAGCAGACTAGCGGGAAACTACAATGAGCAGTTCTTC

clone size: -
D gene: TRBD1
J gene: TRBJ2-1
V gene: TRBV6-6
CDR3 protein: CASSYGGQGTYNEQFF
CDR3 DNA: TGTGCCAGCAGTTACGGCGGACAGGGGACCTACAATGAGCAGTTCTTC

clone size: -
D gene: -
J gene: TRBJ2-1
V gene: TRBV29-1
CDR3 protein: CSVEGRVYNEQFF
CDR3 DNA: TGCAGCGTTGAGGGGCGAGTCTACAATGAGCAGTTCTTC

clone size: -
D gene: -
J gene: TRBJ1-6
V gene: TRBV2
CDR3 protein: CASSKTDIDNSPLHF
CDR3 DNA: TGTGCCAGCAGTAAGACAGATATTGATAATTCACCCCTCCACTTT

clone size: -
D gene: -
J gene: TRBJ1-1
V gene: TRBV19
CDR3 protein: CALRRGTEAFF
CDR3 DNA: TGTGCCCTCCGGAGGGGCACTGAAGCTTTCTTT

clone size: -
D gene: TRBD2
J gene: TRBJ2-7
V gene: TRBV18
CDR3 protein: CASSSLTSETYEQYF
CDR3 DNA: TGTGCCAGCTCATCTTTGACTAGCGAGACCTACGAGCAGTACTTC

clone size: -
D gene: TRBD2
J gene: TRBJ2-3
V gene: TRBV18
CDR3 protein: CASSRSTSGSWDTQYF
CDR3 DNA: TGTGCCAGCTCACGTTCGACTAGCGGGAGTTGGGATACGCAGTATTTT

clone size: -
D gene: -
J gene: TRBJ2-1
V gene: TRBV28
CDR3 protein: CASSPSQMYNEQFF
CDR3 DNA: TGTGCCAGCAGTCCCTCACAAATGTACAATGAGCAGTTCTTC

clone size: -
D gene: -
J gene: TRBJ2-2
V gene: TRBV7-2
CDR3 protein: CASSPTRAGELFF
CDR3 DNA: TGTGCCAGCAGCCCCACGAGGGCCGGGGAGCTGTTTTTT

clone size: -
D gene: -
J gene: TRBJ2-7
V gene: TRBV29-1
CDR3 protein: CSVEGPIGEQYF
CDR3 DNA: TGCAGCGTTGAGGGTCCAATTGGCGAGCAGTACTTC

clone size: -
D gene: -
J gene: TRBJ2-2
V gene: TRBV19
CDR3 protein: CASIALAGRGGELFF
CDR3 DNA: TGTGCCAGTATAGCATTGGCGGGTCGGGGCGGGGAGCTGTTTTTT

clone size: -
D gene: TRBD1
J gene: TRBJ2-6
V gene: TRBV28
CDR3 protein: CASSGTGWTGANVLTF
CDR3 DNA: TGTGCCAGCAGCGGGACAGGGTGGACTGGGGCCAACGTCCTGACTTTC

clone size: -
D gene: TRBD1
J gene: TRBJ2-5
V gene: TRBV7-7
CDR3 protein: CASSLEGTGRQETQYF
CDR3 DNA: TGTGCCAGCAGCTTGGAAGGGACAGGCCGCCAAGAGACCCAGTACTTC

clone size: -
D gene: -
J gene: TRBJ2-5
V gene: TRBV6-5
CDR3 protein: CASSPSWGLQETQYF
CDR3 DNA: TGTGCCAGCAGTCCTTCTTGGGGACTTCAAGAGACCCAGTACTTC

clone size: -
D gene: -
J gene: TRBJ2-1
V gene: TRBV5-4
CDR3 protein: CASSHSGFSYNEQFF
CDR3 DNA: TGTGCCAGCAGCCACAGCGGGTTCTCCTACAATGAGCAGTTCTTC

clone size: -
D gene: TRBD1
J gene: TRBJ1-5
V gene: TRBV2
CDR3 protein: CASRLGQPLDSNQPQHF
CDR3 DNA: TGTGCCAGCAGGCTGGGACAGCCGTTAGATAGCAATCAGCCCCAGCATTTT

clone size: -
D gene: TRBD2
J gene: TRBJ2-7
V gene: TRBV7-9
CDR3 protein: CASSPTLRREEVRSYEQYF
CDR3 DNA: TGTGCCAGCAGCCCGACTTTAAGGCGGGAGGAAGTTCGCTCCTACGAGCAGTACTTC

clone size: -
D gene: -
J gene: TRBJ2-1
V gene: TRBV11-3
CDR3 protein: CASSRGAYNEQFF
CDR3 DNA: TGTGCCAGCAGCCGGGGGGCTTACAATGAGCAGTTCTTC

clone size: -
D gene: -
J gene: TRBJ2-7
V gene: TRBV5-6
CDR3 protein: CASSLGGGSGYEQYF
CDR3 DNA: TGTGCCAGCAGCTTGGGAGGCGGCTCAGGTTACGAGCAGTACTTC

clone size: -
D gene: TRBD1
J gene: TRBJ1-5
V gene: TRBV28
CDR3 protein: CASRPTGGSNQPQHF
CDR3 DNA: TGTGCCAGCAGACCGACAGGGGGGTCCAATCAGCCCCAGCATTTT

clone size: hyperexpanded
D gene: -
J gene: TRBJ1-5
V gene: TRBV7-9
CDR3 protein: CASSSSRAGDQPQHF
CDR3 DNA: TGTGCCAGCAGCTCCTCCCGGGCCGGAGATCAGCCCCAGCATTTT

clone size: -
D gene: TRBD1
J gene: TRBJ2-7
V gene: TRBV25-1
CDR3 protein: CASSAQGALSYEQYF
CDR3 DNA: TGTGCCAGCAGCGCACAGGGGGCTTTGTCCTACGAGCAGTACTTC

clone size: -
D gene: TRBD2
J gene: TRBJ2-1
V gene: TRBV5-6
CDR3 protein: CASSPPPGLAGWDEQFF
CDR3 DNA: TGTGCCAGCAGCCCCCCGCCGGGACTAGCGGGTTGGGATGAGCAGTTCTTC

clone size: -
D gene: TRBD2
J gene: TRBJ2-3
V gene: TRBV10-2
CDR3 protein: CASSDRGSTNTQYF
CDR3 DNA: TGCGCCAGCAGTGATCGCGGGAGCACGAATACGCAGTATTTT

clone size: -
D gene: TRBD1
J gene: TRBJ2-5
V gene: TRBV5-1
CDR3 protein: CASSLNTGGQETQYF
CDR3 DNA: TGCGCCAGCAGCTTGAACACAGGGGGCCAAGAGACCCAGTACTTC

clone size: once
D gene: -
J gene: TRBJ2-1
V gene: TRBV19
CDR3 protein: CASGERGSYNEQFF
CDR3 DNA: TGTGCCAGTGGGGAGAGGGGCTCCTACAATGAGCAGTTCTTC

clone size: once
D gene: TRBD2
J gene: TRBJ2-1
V gene: TRBV7-3
CDR3 protein: CASSSAGTRTYNEQFF
CDR3 DNA: TGTGCCAGCAGCTCCGCCGGGACTAGGACCTACAATGAGCAGTTCTTC

clone size: -
D gene: TRBD1
J gene: TRBJ1-6
V gene: TRBV28
CDR3 protein: CASSNTGTDNSPLHF
CDR3 DNA: TGTGCCAGCAGTAATACCGGGACAGATAATTCACCCCTCCACTTT

clone size: few
D gene: -
J gene: TRBJ2-1
V gene: TRBV11-3
CDR3 protein: CASSSRGGSSYNEQFF
CDR3 DNA: TGTGCCAGCAGCTCCCGCGGGGGCAGCTCCTACAATGAGCAGTTCTTC

clone size: once
D gene: -
J gene: TRBJ2-6
V gene: TRBV1
CDR3 protein: CTSSQVDSGRSSGANVLTF
CDR3 DNA: TGCACCAGCAGCCAAGTGGATAGCGGGAGAAGCTCTGGGGCCAACGTCCTGACTTTC